The rows below give T cell receptor beta chains drawn from one sample of a study of blood T cell repertoires in COVID-19. Some clones are missing from TCRdb's copy, which holds only in-frame ones; the method was immunoSEQ multiplex PCR. This table has over 110,000 clones, more than 70% appearing once. Input material: peripheral blood. Receptors were obtained from a human donor in a cohort sampled during active COVID-19. Both conserved end residues are part of each CDR3. Each record gives: J gene, V gene, D gene, clone size, CDR3 protein, CDR3 DNA. The D gene is left open where the match is weak. Only part of the rows carry a size: once, few, many, or a class if the clone is expanded.

J gene: TRBJ1-4
V gene: TRBV2
D gene: .
clone size: .
CDR3 protein: CASSEASGLVEKLFF
CDR3 DNA: TGTGCCAGCAGTGAAGCCTCAGGACTTGTAGAAAAACTGTTTTTT

J gene: TRBJ1-3
V gene: TRBV7-6
D gene: .
clone size: .
CDR3 protein: CASSLFTTSSGNTIYF
CDR3 DNA: TGTGCCAGCAGCTTATTCACCACCAGCTCTGGAAACACCATATATTTT

J gene: TRBJ1-2
V gene: TRBV7-9
D gene: TRBD1
clone size: .
CDR3 protein: CASSWGTVLNYGYTF
CDR3 DNA: TGTGCCAGCAGCTGGGGGACAGTACTGAACTATGGCTACACCTTC

J gene: TRBJ2-2
V gene: TRBV5-1
D gene: .
clone size: .
CDR3 protein: CASSYRAEGTGELFF
CDR3 DNA: TGCGCCAGCAGTTACAGGGCCGAGGGCACCGGGGAGCTGTTTTTT

J gene: TRBJ2-3
V gene: TRBV25-1
D gene: .
clone size: .
CDR3 protein: CASIGHISTDTQYF
CDR3 DNA: TGTGCCAGCATAGGACACATTAGCACAGATACGCAGTATTTT

J gene: TRBJ1-1
V gene: TRBV18
D gene: TRBD1
clone size: .
CDR3 protein: CASSQGQGFTEAFF
CDR3 DNA: TGTGCCAGCTCACAGGGACAGGGGTTCACTGAAGCTTTCTTT

J gene: TRBJ1-4
V gene: TRBV5-1
D gene: .
clone size: .
CDR3 protein: CASSFSGKLFF
CDR3 DNA: TGCGCCAGCAGCTTCTCCGGGAAACTGTTTTTT

J gene: TRBJ2-1
V gene: TRBV6-4
D gene: .
clone size: .
CDR3 protein: CASSKQVGGNEQFF
CDR3 DNA: TGTGCCAGCAGCAAACAGGTGGGGGGCAATGAGCAGTTCTTC

J gene: TRBJ1-1
V gene: TRBV29-1
D gene: TRBD1
clone size: .
CDR3 protein: CSVSQGVLAFF
CDR3 DNA: TGCAGCGTTTCGCAGGGGGTGCTAGCTTTCTTT

J gene: TRBJ1-1
V gene: TRBV2
D gene: .
clone size: .
CDR3 protein: CAGRELNTEAFF
CDR3 DNA: TGTGCCGGCAGAGAGTTGAACACTGAAGCTTTCTTT

J gene: TRBJ1-2
V gene: TRBV27
D gene: TRBD1
clone size: .
CDR3 protein: CASSLRQGANYGYTF
CDR3 DNA: TGTGCCAGCAGTCTACGACAGGGTGCTAACTATGGCTACACCTTC

J gene: TRBJ1-5
V gene: TRBV5-1
D gene: .
clone size: .
CDR3 protein: CASSLDGGRDQPQHF
CDR3 DNA: TGCGCCAGCAGCTTGGACGGGGGAAGGGATCAGCCCCAGCATTTT

J gene: TRBJ1-2
V gene: TRBV9
D gene: TRBD1
clone size: few
CDR3 protein: CASSAGGQGPSYGYTF
CDR3 DNA: TGTGCCAGCAGCGCCGGGGGACAGGGACCGAGCTATGGCTACACCTTC

J gene: TRBJ2-5
V gene: TRBV5-1
D gene: .
clone size: .
CDR3 protein: CASSFTGSQETQYF
CDR3 DNA: TGCGCCAGCAGTTTTACAGGGTCCCAAGAGACCCAGTACTTC

J gene: TRBJ2-2
V gene: TRBV7-2
D gene: TRBD2
clone size: .
CDR3 protein: CASSFGLAGATNTGELFF
CDR3 DNA: TGTGCCAGCAGCTTCGGACTAGCGGGGGCCACGAACACCGGGGAGCTGTTTTTT

J gene: TRBJ2-7
V gene: TRBV6-5
D gene: .
clone size: once
CDR3 protein: CASSYSRVNEQYF
CDR3 DNA: TGTGCCAGCAGTTACTCTCGGGTAAACGAGCAGTACTTC

J gene: TRBJ1-2
V gene: TRBV15
D gene: .
clone size: .
CDR3 protein: CATSRDRGFGGYTF
CDR3 DNA: TGTGCCACCAGCAGAGATCGGGGATTCGGGGGCTACACCTTC

J gene: TRBJ2-1
V gene: TRBV3-1/TRBV3-2
D gene: .
clone size: .
CDR3 protein: CASSQGQEQFF
CDR3 DNA: TGTGCCAGCAGCCAAGGGCAAGAGCAGTTCTTC

J gene: TRBJ2-5
V gene: TRBV27
D gene: .
clone size: .
CDR3 protein: CASSFLTGETQYF
CDR3 DNA: TGTGCCAGCAGTTTCCTGACAGGAGAGACCCAGTACTTC

J gene: TRBJ1-4
V gene: TRBV4-1
D gene: TRBD1
clone size: .
CDR3 protein: CASSQEGQGATNEKLFF
CDR3 DNA: TGCGCCAGCAGCCAAGAGGGACAGGGGGCAACTAATGAAAAACTGTTTTTT

J gene: TRBJ1-2
V gene: TRBV7-2
D gene: TRBD1
clone size: .
CDR3 protein: CASRWTGLYGYTF
CDR3 DNA: TGTGCCAGCAGGTGGACAGGCCTCTATGGCTACACCTTC

J gene: TRBJ1-5
V gene: TRBV27
D gene: TRBD1
clone size: .
CDR3 protein: CASSFSTGNQPQHF
CDR3 DNA: TGTGCCAGCAGTTTCTCGACAGGGAATCAGCCCCAGCATTTT

J gene: TRBJ2-2
V gene: TRBV4-2
D gene: TRBD2
clone size: few
CDR3 protein: CASSQGTSGRNTGELFF
CDR3 DNA: TGTGCCAGCAGCCAGGGGACTAGCGGGAGAAACACCGGGGAGCTGTTTTTT

J gene: TRBJ1-1
V gene: TRBV4-1
D gene: TRBD1
clone size: once
CDR3 protein: CASSQVPGGGTEAFF
CDR3 DNA: TGCGCCAGCAGCCAGGTTCCAGGGGGCGGCACTGAAGCTTTCTTT

J gene: TRBJ2-5
V gene: TRBV5-1
D gene: .
clone size: .
CDR3 protein: CASSPTRWQETQYF
CDR3 DNA: TGCGCCAGCAGCCCCACCAGGTGGCAAGAGACCCAGTACTTC

J gene: TRBJ2-3
V gene: TRBV2
D gene: TRBD1
clone size: .
CDR3 protein: CASSPGGVVTDTQYF
CDR3 DNA: TGTGCCAGCAGCCCAGGGGGCGTAGTCACAGATACGCAGTATTTT

J gene: TRBJ2-2
V gene: TRBV4-1
D gene: TRBD2
clone size: .
CDR3 protein: CASREGGSGVSGELFF
CDR3 DNA: TGCGCCAGCAGGGAAGGGGGTAGCGGGGTTTCCGGGGAGCTGTTTTTT

J gene: TRBJ1-4
V gene: TRBV7-6
D gene: TRBD1
clone size: .
CDR3 protein: CASSPDRGWGEKLFF
CDR3 DNA: TGTGCCAGCAGCCCAGACAGGGGTTGGGGTGAAAAACTGTTTTTT

J gene: TRBJ1-1
V gene: TRBV11-2
D gene: .
clone size: .
CDR3 protein: CASSLNRVTEAFF
CDR3 DNA: TGTGCCAGCAGCTTGAACAGGGTTACTGAAGCTTTCTTT

J gene: TRBJ1-2
V gene: TRBV4-1
D gene: TRBD1
clone size: .
CDR3 protein: CASSPTRDRGRWDYGYTF
CDR3 DNA: TGCGCCAGCAGCCCTACCCGGGACAGGGGGCGTTGGGACTATGGCTACACCTTC

J gene: TRBJ1-1
V gene: TRBV28
D gene: .
clone size: .
CDR3 protein: CASSFVSEAFF
CDR3 DNA: TGTGCCAGCAGTTTTGTCTCTGAAGCTTTCTTT

J gene: TRBJ1-2
V gene: TRBV20-1
D gene: .
clone size: .
CDR3 protein: CSASGLEGYGYTF
CDR3 DNA: TGCAGTGCTAGTGGTCTGGAGGGCTATGGCTACACCTTC

J gene: TRBJ2-1
V gene: TRBV15
D gene: .
clone size: .
CDR3 protein: CATSRGRGRSNEQFF
CDR3 DNA: TGTGCCACCAGCAGAGGGAGAGGGCGGTCAAATGAGCAGTTCTTC

J gene: TRBJ1-2
V gene: TRBV13
D gene: .
clone size: .
CDR3 protein: CASSLGAGRGTF
CDR3 DNA: TGTGCCAGCAGCTTAGGCGCGGGTAGAGGGACCTTC

J gene: TRBJ1-3
V gene: TRBV6-5
D gene: .
clone size: once
CDR3 protein: CASRPGRGGNTIYF
CDR3 DNA: TGTGCCAGCAGGCCCGGCCGGGGGGGAAACACCATATATTTT

J gene: TRBJ2-3
V gene: TRBV19
D gene: TRBD2
clone size: .
CDR3 protein: CASKLAGAVGTDTQYF
CDR3 DNA: TGTGCCAGTAAGCTAGCGGGGGCGGTCGGGACAGATACGCAGTATTTT

J gene: TRBJ1-2
V gene: TRBV13
D gene: .
clone size: .
CDR3 protein: CASSLNRGGYTF
CDR3 DNA: TGTGCCAGCAGCTTAAATAGGGGTGGCTACACCTTC

J gene: TRBJ2-7
V gene: TRBV5-6
D gene: TRBD1
clone size: few
CDR3 protein: CASSPGLTGVEQYF
CDR3 DNA: TGTGCCAGCAGCCCTGGCCTGACAGGGGTAGAGCAGTACTTC

J gene: TRBJ2-3
V gene: TRBV6-2/TRBV6-3
D gene: TRBD2
clone size: .
CDR3 protein: CASSPGTSGGAYRYF
CDR3 DNA: TGTGCCAGCAGTCCCGGGACTAGCGGGGGGGCCTATCGGTATTTT

J gene: TRBJ2-3
V gene: TRBV4-1
D gene: .
clone size: .
CDR3 protein: CASSQISGTDTQYF
CDR3 DNA: TGCGCCAGCAGCCAAATATCTGGCACAGATACGCAGTATTTT

J gene: TRBJ1-1
V gene: TRBV11-2
D gene: TRBD1
clone size: once
CDR3 protein: CASSHRDRRGNTEAFF
CDR3 DNA: TGTGCCAGCAGCCACCGGGACAGGCGAGGGAACACTGAAGCTTTCTTT

J gene: TRBJ2-1
V gene: TRBV9
D gene: .
clone size: .
CDR3 protein: CASSVGASGGMDEQFF
CDR3 DNA: TGTGCCAGCAGCGTAGGAGCCTCGGGGGGCATGGATGAGCAGTTCTTC

J gene: TRBJ1-1
V gene: TRBV7-3
D gene: TRBD1
clone size: .
CDR3 protein: CASLSPGQGPSNTEAFF
CDR3 DNA: TGTGCCAGCCTAAGTCCGGGACAGGGGCCTTCGAACACTGAAGCTTTCTTT

J gene: TRBJ2-2
V gene: TRBV3-1/TRBV3-2
D gene: TRBD1
clone size: .
CDR3 protein: CASSPTGTGNTGELFF
CDR3 DNA: TGTGCCAGCAGCCCAACCGGGACAGGTAACACCGGGGAGCTGTTTTTT

J gene: TRBJ1-5
V gene: TRBV7-9
D gene: .
clone size: few
CDR3 protein: CASSLGSGNQPQHF
CDR3 DNA: TGTGCCAGCAGCTTAGGTAGCGGGAATCAGCCCCAGCATTTT

J gene: TRBJ1-2
V gene: TRBV4-1
D gene: .
clone size: .
CDR3 protein: CASSQVDRSNYGYTF
CDR3 DNA: TGCGCCAGCAGCCAAGTCGACAGATCTAACTATGGCTACACCTTC

J gene: TRBJ2-1
V gene: TRBV7-9
D gene: .
clone size: .
CDR3 protein: CASSLSRPAYNEQFF
CDR3 DNA: TGTGCCAGCAGCTTATCGCGCCCGGCCTACAATGAGCAGTTCTTC

J gene: TRBJ1-6
V gene: TRBV6-5
D gene: TRBD1
clone size: .
CDR3 protein: CASSYSGTGGNSPLHF
CDR3 DNA: TGTGCCAGCAGTTACTCAGGGACAGGAGGCAATTCACCCCTCCACTTT

J gene: TRBJ2-2
V gene: TRBV7-6
D gene: .
clone size: few
CDR3 protein: CASSLAGQPGANTGELFF
CDR3 DNA: TGTGCCAGCAGCTTAGCTGGACAGCCTGGAGCGAACACCGGGGAGCTGTTTTTT

J gene: TRBJ2-1
V gene: TRBV13
D gene: TRBD2
clone size: .
CDR3 protein: CASSPPSGGASYNEQFF
CDR3 DNA: TGTGCCAGCAGCCCGCCTAGCGGGGGGGCCTCCTACAATGAGCAGTTCTTC

J gene: TRBJ2-7
V gene: TRBV7-2
D gene: .
clone size: .
CDR3 protein: CASSLVESYEQYF
CDR3 DNA: TGTGCCAGCAGTCTTGTGGAGTCCTACGAGCAGTACTTC

J gene: TRBJ1-2
V gene: TRBV9
D gene: TRBD1
clone size: .
CDR3 protein: CASSVVSQGEGYTF
CDR3 DNA: TGTGCCAGCAGCGTAGTTTCACAGGGGGAAGGCTACACCTTC

J gene: TRBJ1-2
V gene: TRBV5-1
D gene: .
clone size: .
CDR3 protein: CASSTRTEYGYTF
CDR3 DNA: TGCGCCAGCAGCACCCGGACAGAGTATGGCTACACCTTC

J gene: TRBJ2-5
V gene: TRBV7-9
D gene: .
clone size: .
CDR3 protein: CASSPSVETQYF
CDR3 DNA: TGTGCCAGCAGCCCTAGTGTGGAGACCCAGTACTTC

J gene: TRBJ2-5
V gene: TRBV19
D gene: TRBD2
clone size: .
CDR3 protein: CASSILERGAQETQYF
CDR3 DNA: TGTGCCAGTAGTATATTGGAGCGGGGGGCACAAGAGACCCAGTACTTC

J gene: TRBJ2-3
V gene: TRBV7-3
D gene: TRBD2
clone size: .
CDR3 protein: CASSPTSGGANTQYF
CDR3 DNA: TGTGCCAGCAGCCCGACTAGCGGGGGGGCCAATACGCAGTATTTT

J gene: TRBJ2-3
V gene: TRBV11-2
D gene: .
clone size: once
CDR3 protein: CASSLGVSGWSSTDTQYF
CDR3 DNA: TGTGCCAGCAGCTTAGGGGTTTCGGGATGGTCTAGCACAGATACGCAGTATTTT

J gene: TRBJ2-5
V gene: TRBV7-2
D gene: TRBD1
clone size: .
CDR3 protein: CASSGSRQGETQYF
CDR3 DNA: TGTGCCAGCAGCGGAAGCCGACAGGGCGAGACCCAGTACTTC

J gene: TRBJ1-5
V gene: TRBV7-2
D gene: TRBD1
clone size: few
CDR3 protein: CASSPRTGENQPQHF
CDR3 DNA: TGTGCCAGCAGCCCCCGGACAGGGGAAAATCAGCCCCAGCATTTT